This T cell receptor beta chain was captured by sequencing in a study of blood T cell repertoires in COVID-19. Germline V gene data show CDR1 as MDHEN and CDR2 as SYDVKM. The length of the CDR3 is 15 residues. V was clipped by 7 bases and J by 1 base; unmatched bases: 8. As processed by the authors: Quantification of nucleated cells was approximated via reference gene primer amplification. Assay: immunoSEQ multiplex PCR; the TCRdb copy retains only in-frame clones and omits some. The DNA gave D and trimming, while V, J and clone size come from that table. The sample lists around 150,000 clones; about four fifths were seen once.

The genes are TRBV28 and TRBJ2-7, with 9 bases that match TRBD1. Specimen: peripheral blood. The clonotype originates from an older man with acute or convalescent COVID-19. CDR3 amino acids: CASNSIGTGSYEQYF. The CDR3 DNA follows: TGTGCCAGCAACTCCATAGGGACAGGGTCCTACGAGCAGTACTTC.